This passage covers 19 T cell receptor beta chains from one sample sequenced in a study of cytomegalovirus exposure and HLA in healthy donors. PCR primers comprised 60 Vbeta and 13 Jbeta primers. The protocol was immunoSEQ multiplex PCR, while the TCRdb copy is restricted to in-frame clones and leaves out a portion. The repertoire consists of fewer than 110,000 clones, with under 85% occurring once and the leading ten covering roughly 4%. Sample: PBMCs. These receptors were collected from a man aged 40-49 years in good health and CMV-seronegative.

This clone was seen just once. This chain links TRBV11-2 with TRBJ2-7, with 10 bases fitting TRBD1. Germline CDR1 SGHAT, CDR2 FQNNGV. CDR3 length: 12 residues. V gave up 6 bases and J gave up 11 bases; unmatched junction bases: 7. CDR3 amino acids: CASRATGGLEYF. The DNA of the CDR3 is TGTGCCAGCAGGGCGACAGGGGGCCTTGAGTACTTC.

The rearrangement joins TRBV6-5 to TRBJ1-5; D is undetermined. CDR3 size: 16 residues. V was trimmed by 0 bases and J by 0 bases, leaving 9 bases between them. Germline loops: CDR1 MNHEY, CDR2 SVGAGI. CDR3 region: CASSYSYFYSNQPQHF. The CDR3 DNA follows: TGTGCCAGCAGTTACTCGTATTTCTATAGCAATCAGCCCCAGCATTTT.

The V gene is TRBV5-4, the J gene TRBJ2-2; 8 bases align to TRBD2. The CDR3 totals 15 residues. V was pared by 4 bases and J by 5 bases, with 7 bases of the junction left unmatched. Germline CDR1 reads SGHNT; CDR2 reads YYREEE (reference sequence). The CDR3 bases are TGTGCCAGCAGCCGGGGGGGACTAAGTACCGGGGAGCTGTTTTTT. Protein sequence: CASSRGGLSTGELFF. The whole variable domain, remainder taken from reference TRBV5-4 and TRBJ2-2, is ETGVTQSPTHLIKTRGQQVTLRCSSQSGHNTVSWYQQALGQGPQFIFQYYREEENGRGNFPPRFSGLQFPNYSSELNVNALELDDSALYLCASSRGGLSTGELFFGEGSRLTVL.

The chain employs TRBV19 and TRBJ1-4; D is ambiguous. The V gene's germline CDR1 is LNHDA and CDR2 SQIVND (reference sequence). V lost 4 bases and J 0 bases, leaving 6 bases between the germline ends. The CDR3 covers 14 residues. CDR3 nucleotide sequence: TGTGCCAGTAGTAGTGCGACAACTAATGAAAAACTGTTTTTT. Its translation is CASSSATTNEKLFF.

This clone turned up a few times. The chain joins TRBV5-4 to TRBJ1-1; TRBD1 might be the D (5 bases). CDR1 is SGHNT and CDR2 is YYREEE in the germline V gene (reference sequence). The ends were cut back, 3 bases at V and 6 bases at J, with 18 bases in the middle. The CDR3 sequence is 15 residues long. CDR3 sequence reads: CASSYLDTPGAEAFF. The CDR3 coding sequence is TGTGCCAGCAGCTACCTCGACACCCCGGGGGCTGAAGCTTTCTTT.

This clone was seen just once. The rearrangement links TRBV19 to TRBJ2-7; a possible D gene is TRBD1 (6 bases). The length of the CDR3 is 14 residues. The germline V and J ends were trimmed by 0 bases and 0 bases, with 6 bases remaining between them. Germline CDR1 and CDR2: LNHDA and SQIVND (reference sequence). As DNA, the CDR3 is TGTGCCAGTAGTATAGAGGGGGCCTCCTACGAGCAGTACTTC. Translated: CASSIEGASYEQYF.

In nucleotides, the CDR3 is TGTGCCAGCAGCTTGGAGACTAGCACCTACGAGCAGTACGTC. As protein: CASSLETSTYEQYV. The chain joins TRBV7-8 to TRBJ2-7; TRBD2 matches 7 bases. This CDR3 has 14 amino acids. Germline-derived CDR1 and CDR2 are SGHVS and FQNEAQ. Unmatched junction bases numbered 4, after V lost 3 bases and J lost 2 bases.

J is TRBJ2-1 and V is TRBV2; no firm D call. The CDR3 extends over 12 amino acids. The germline V and J ends were trimmed by 6 bases and 6 bases, with 9 bases remaining between them. Germline V CDR1 and CDR2: SNHLY, FYNNEI. The CDR3 is CASREWVNEQFF. DNA of the CDR3: TGTGCCAGCAGGGAGTGGGTCAATGAGCAGTTCTTC. Full variable domain (missing parts from reference TRBV2 and TRBJ2-1): EPEVTQTPSHQVTQMGQEVILRCVPISNHLYFYWYRQILGQKVEFLVSFYNNEISEKSEIFDDQFSVERPDGSNFTLKIRSTKLEDSAMYFCASREWVNEQFFGPGTRLTVL.

V usage is TRBV19 and J usage is TRBJ1-4; 8 positions match TRBD1. V was clipped by 5 bases and J by 7 bases; unmatched bases: 6. The germline CDR1 and CDR2 sequences are LNHDA and SQIVND (reference sequence). The CDR3 contains 14 residues. The CDR3 reads CASSRTDRAEKLFF. In nucleotides, the CDR3 is TGTGCCAGTAGTCGGACGGACAGGGCTGAAAAACTGTTTTTT.

The chain recombines TRBV5-5 with TRBJ2-7; 7 nucleotides match TRBD1. Trimming took 4 bases from V and 0 from J; bases not matched to a gene: 4. Germline-derived CDR1 and CDR2 are SGHKS and YYEKEE (reference sequence). The CDR3 is made up of 14 amino acids. The CDR3 is CASSGTVSSYEQYV. The CDR3, as DNA: TGTGCCAGCAGCGGGACAGTGAGCTCCTACGAGCAGTACGTC.

This sequence joins TRBV2 and TRBJ1-2; TRBD1 might be the D (5 bases). This CDR3 is 14 amino acids long. Germline CDR1 and CDR2: SNHLY and FYNNEI. Trimming took off 5 bases at V and 4 bases at J, with 14 bases between the two ends. CDR3 bases: TGTGCCAGCAGTATGGGGGACTCCCTCTATGGCTACACCTTC. Translating it yields CASSMGDSLYGYTF. The full variable domain, with the rest looked up from reference TRBV2 and TRBJ1-2, is EPEVTQTPSHQVTQMGQEVILRCVPISNHLYFYWYRQILGQKVEFLVSFYNNEISEKSEIFDDQFSVERPDGSNFTLKIRSTKLEDSAMYFCASSMGDSLYGYTFGSGTRLTVV.

The chain carries TRBV6-5 and TRBJ1-5; 7 bases fit TRBD1. V trimming: 6 bases; J trimming: 10 bases; junction bases outside the gene matches: 12. Germline CDR1 is MNHEY and CDR2 is SVGAGI. The CDR3 consists of 14 residues. The CDR3 DNA reads TGTGCCAGCAGACCCGGACAGGCGGCGGGACCCCAGCATTTT. This translates into CASRPGQAAGPQHF.

The rearrangement uses TRBV30 and TRBJ1-1; 7 nucleotides agree with TRBD1. The CDR3 has 12 amino acids. Germline lookup yields CDR1 GTSNPN and CDR2 SVGIG (reference sequence). The V segment lost 2 bases and the J segment 8 bases; nucleotides outside the gene matches: 5. CDR3 nucleotide sequence: TGTGCCTGGAGTCCACAGGGGACCGAAGCTTTCTTT. It codes for CAWSPQGTEAFF.

The chain is built from TRBV2 and TRBJ1-5, with D maybe TRBD1 (5 bases). The germline V and J ends were trimmed by 4 bases and 7 bases, with 14 bases remaining between them. This CDR3 is 14 amino acids long. Germline V CDR1 and CDR2: SNHLY, FYNNEI. CDR3 sequence reads: CASSGSRQGQPQHF. The CDR3 DNA is TGTGCCAGCAGTGGATCGCGGCAGGGCCAGCCCCAGCATTTT. Looking up the rest from reference TRBV2 and TRBJ1-5 gives the full variable domain: EPEVTQTPSHQVTQMGQEVILRCVPISNHLYFYWYRQILGQKVEFLVSFYNNEISEKSEIFDDQFSVERPDGSNFTLKIRSTKLEDSAMYFCASSGSRQGQPQHFGDGTRLSIL.

This chain uses TRBV29-1 with TRBJ1-5; 9 positions match TRBD1. The length of the CDR3 is 15 residues. V gave up 4 bases and J gave up 6 bases; unmatched junction bases: 10. In germline, CDR1 is SQVTM, CDR2 ANQGSEA. CDR3 residues: CSVVTGTGPRQPQHF. CDR3 DNA sequence: TGCAGCGTTGTAACCGGGACAGGGCCCCGTCAGCCCCAGCATTTT. The full variable domain, completed using reference TRBV29-1 and TRBJ1-5, is SAVISQKPSRDICQRGTSLTIQCQVDSQVTMMFWYRQQPGQSLTLIATANQGSEATYESGFVIDKFPISRPNLTFSTLTVSNMSPEDSSIYLCSVVTGTGPRQPQHFGDGTRLSIL.

This clone came up a few times. The V gene is TRBV7-6, the J gene TRBJ1-1, with 9 bases identical to TRBD1. Germline trimming cut 6 bases from V and 2 bases from J; bases unmatched to any gene: 4. This CDR3 contains 14 residues. Germline V lookup: CDR1 SGHVS, CDR2 FNYEAQ. The CDR3 DNA sequence: TGTGCCAGCAGACAGGGGGCGAGCAACACTGAAGCTTTCTTT. This gives the protein CASRQGASNTEAFF.

This chain uses TRBV27 with TRBJ1-1, with 12 nucleotides matching TRBD1. CDR1 is MNHEY, CDR2 SMNVEV, per germline (reference sequence). V lost 6 bases to trimming and J lost 8 bases; unmatched junction nucleotides: 16. The CDR3 loop spans 17 amino acids. CDR3 loop: CASSGDRGLRSYSEAFF. DNA for the CDR3: TGTGCCAGCAGCGGGGACAGGGGGCTCAGGTCTTACTCCGAAGCTTTCTTT.

This clone was counted only a few times. The chain uses TRBV27 and TRBJ1-2, with D hard to call. This CDR3 has 13 amino acids. V gave up 6 bases and J gave up 6 bases, with 14 bases separating them. Germline V gene data show CDR1 as MNHEY and CDR2 as SMNVEV (reference sequence). The DNA for the CDR3 is TGTGCCAGCAGACATTTCGGGGTCCATGGCTACACCTTC. Amino acid sequence: CASRHFGVHGYTF.

This clone has only a few counts. The V call is TRBV5-1, the J call TRBJ1-1, with 7 bases identical to TRBD1. V lost 4 bases, J lost 1 base, and 10 bases stayed unmatched. Germline V gives CDR1 SGHRS, CDR2 YFSETQ. The CDR3 is made up of 16 amino acids. CDR3 sequence: CASSPGEGGSNTEAFF. CDR3 bases: TGCGCCAGCAGCCCTGGCGAAGGGGGCTCGAACACTGAAGCTTTCTTT.